This TCR beta chain originates from a study of T-cell memory formation after mild COVID-19. Study results and caveats: Researchers found some responding clones in pre-infection memory, a sign that cross-reactive memory joined.

TCRdb called the 5' RACE reads again in MiXCR, with one record for every CDR3 protein. In the table there are 300,000 or so distinct CDR3 sequences, more than 15% of which are singletons. Regarding this clonotype: What it binds is unknown.

The CDR3 is 14 residues long. The V gene's germline CDR1 is SGHVS and CDR2 FNYEAQ. Trimming took off 5 bases at V and 4 bases at J, with 11 bases between the two ends. The source is a man younger than 35 who had mild COVID-19 (a few samples of this study predate the infection). Cell type and time point are not known. The V gene is TRBV7-6, the J gene TRBJ2-2; maybe TRBD2 (5 bases). Sequencing used PBMCs or a T cell subset sorted from them (not recorded which). The CDR3 is CASSRGLITGELFF. For the CDR3, the DNA is TGTGCCAGCAGCCGTGGACTTATCACCGGGGAGCTGTTTTTT.